This T cell receptor (beta chain) was documented in a study of blood T cell repertoires in COVID-19. About the study: Acute and convalescent COVID-19 specimens originated in the United States, Italy and Spain. The analysed material was cDNA or gDNA that came from T cells, B-cell-depleted T cells, or PBMCs.

Methods used by the authors: Amplified reference gene primers provided the basis for estimating nucleated cell counts. The assay was immunoSEQ multiplex PCR, and TCRdb's table has in-frame clones only and misses some. V and J calls plus clone size are reproduced from that table; the DNA served to infer D and trimming. The sample consists of approximately 170,000 clones, about 88% of them appearing once. The clonotype was recovered from a woman aged 80 or over in a cohort sampled during active or convalescent COVID-19. The sample comprised peripheral blood.

CDR3 sequence: CASSTTGVSTEAFF. Here the CDR3 DNA reads TGTGCCAGCAGCACGACAGGGGTTTCCACTGAAGCTTTCTTT. This chain connects TRBV7-9 to TRBJ1-1; TRBD1 matches at 8 bases. The germline gives CDR1 SEHNR, CDR2 FQNEAQ (reference sequence). The CDR3 has 14 residues. Losses at the gene ends were 5 bases for V and 4 bases for J; bases not matched to a gene: 6.